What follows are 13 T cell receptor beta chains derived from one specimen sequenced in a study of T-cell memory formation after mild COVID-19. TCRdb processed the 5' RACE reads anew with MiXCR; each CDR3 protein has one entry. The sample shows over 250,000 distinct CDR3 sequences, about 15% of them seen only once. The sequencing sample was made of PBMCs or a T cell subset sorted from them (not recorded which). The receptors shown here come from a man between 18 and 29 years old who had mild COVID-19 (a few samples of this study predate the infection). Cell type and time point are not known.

This chain's CDR3 is CSARTGSGANVLTF. DNA of the CDR3: TGCAGTGCTAGAACAGGGTCTGGGGCCAACGTCCTGACTTTC. V and J are TRBV20-1 and TRBJ2-6; D is perhaps TRBD1 (6 bases). The V end lost 2 bases, the J end lost 1 base, and 6 bases lay between the germline ends. CDR1 and CDR2 from the germline V gene are DFQATT and SNEGSKA (reference sequence). CDR3 length: 14 amino acids.

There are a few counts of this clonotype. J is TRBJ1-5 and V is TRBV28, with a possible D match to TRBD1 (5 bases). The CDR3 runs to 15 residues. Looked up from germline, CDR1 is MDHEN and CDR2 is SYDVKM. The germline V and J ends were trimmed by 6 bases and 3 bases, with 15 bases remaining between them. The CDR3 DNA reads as TGTGCCAGCAGCCGATGGGGGGGGGACAATCAGCCCCAGCATTTT. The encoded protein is CASSRWGGDNQPQHF.

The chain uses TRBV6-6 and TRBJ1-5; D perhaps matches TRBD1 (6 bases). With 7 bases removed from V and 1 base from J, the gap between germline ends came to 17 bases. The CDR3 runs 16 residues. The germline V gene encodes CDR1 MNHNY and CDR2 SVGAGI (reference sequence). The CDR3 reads CASTKPNTGSNQPQHF. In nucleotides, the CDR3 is TGTGCCAGCACCAAGCCCAATACAGGGAGCAATCAGCCCCAGCATTTT.

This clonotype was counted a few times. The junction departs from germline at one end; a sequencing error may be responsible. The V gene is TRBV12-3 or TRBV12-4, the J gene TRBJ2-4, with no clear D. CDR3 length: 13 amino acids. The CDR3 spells CASSLGFGGLVRF. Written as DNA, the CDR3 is TGTGCCAGCAGTTTAGGATTTGGCGGCCTGGTCCGCTTC.

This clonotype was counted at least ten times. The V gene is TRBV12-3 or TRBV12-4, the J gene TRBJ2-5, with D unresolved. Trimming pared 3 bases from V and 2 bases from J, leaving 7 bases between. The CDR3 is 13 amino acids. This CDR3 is CASSFGRQETQYF. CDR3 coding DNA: TGTGCCAGCAGTTTTGGCAGACAAGAGACCCAGTACTTC.

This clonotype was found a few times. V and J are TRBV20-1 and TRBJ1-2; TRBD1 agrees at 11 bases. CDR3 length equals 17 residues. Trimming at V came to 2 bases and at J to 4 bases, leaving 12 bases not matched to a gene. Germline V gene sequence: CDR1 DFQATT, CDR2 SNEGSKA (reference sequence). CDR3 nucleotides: TGCAGTGCTAGATCCTGGGACAGGGGGATCGGTTCCTATGGCTACACCTTC. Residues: CSARSWDRGIGSYGYTF.

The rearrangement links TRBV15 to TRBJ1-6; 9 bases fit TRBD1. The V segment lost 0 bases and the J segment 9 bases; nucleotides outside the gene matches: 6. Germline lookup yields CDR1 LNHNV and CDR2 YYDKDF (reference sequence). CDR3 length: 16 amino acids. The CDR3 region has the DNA TGTGCCACCAGCAGAGATCGGGGGACAGGGCTTTCACCCCTCCACTTT. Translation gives CATSRDRGTGLSPLHF.

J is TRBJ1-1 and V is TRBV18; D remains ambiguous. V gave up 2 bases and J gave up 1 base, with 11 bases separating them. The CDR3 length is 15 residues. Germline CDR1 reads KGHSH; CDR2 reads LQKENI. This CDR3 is CASSPRLVGNTEAFF. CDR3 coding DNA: TGTGCCAGCTCACCAAGGTTAGTGGGGAACACTGAAGCTTTCTTT. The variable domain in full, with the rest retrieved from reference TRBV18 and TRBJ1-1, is NAGVMQNPRHLVRRRGQEARLRCSPMKGHSHVYWYRQLPEEGLKFMVYLQKENIIDESGMPKERFSAEFPKEGPSILRIQQVVRGDSAAYFCASSPRLVGNTEAFFGQGTRLTVV.

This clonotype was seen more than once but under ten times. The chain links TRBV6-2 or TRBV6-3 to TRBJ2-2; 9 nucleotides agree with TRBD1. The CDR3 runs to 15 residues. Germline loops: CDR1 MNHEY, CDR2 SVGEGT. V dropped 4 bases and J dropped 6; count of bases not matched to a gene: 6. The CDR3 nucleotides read TGTGCCAGCAGTTCGGGACAGGGAATACCCGGGGAGCTGTTTTTT. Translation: CASSSGQGIPGELFF.

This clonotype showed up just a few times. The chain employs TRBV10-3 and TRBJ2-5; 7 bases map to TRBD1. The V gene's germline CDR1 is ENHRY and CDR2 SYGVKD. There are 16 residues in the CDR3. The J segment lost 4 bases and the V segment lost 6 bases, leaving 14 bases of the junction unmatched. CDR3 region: CAISQSIQGTSETQYF. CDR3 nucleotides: TGTGCCATCAGCCAGTCGATACAGGGGACCTCAGAGACCCAGTACTTC.

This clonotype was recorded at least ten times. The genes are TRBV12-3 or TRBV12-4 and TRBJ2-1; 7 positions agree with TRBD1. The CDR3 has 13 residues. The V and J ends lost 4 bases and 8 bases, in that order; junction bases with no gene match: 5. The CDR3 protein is CASSSWDRDEQFF. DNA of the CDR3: TGTGCCAGCAGTTCCTGGGACAGAGATGAGCAGTTCTTC.

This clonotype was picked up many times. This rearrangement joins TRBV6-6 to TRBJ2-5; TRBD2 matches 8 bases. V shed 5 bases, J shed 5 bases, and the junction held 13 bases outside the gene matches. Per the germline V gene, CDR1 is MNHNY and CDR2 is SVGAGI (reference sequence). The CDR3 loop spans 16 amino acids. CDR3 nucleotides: TGTGCCAGCAGTACCACGAGGGCGGGGGGCCAGGAGACCCAGTACTTC. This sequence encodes CASSTTRAGGQETQYF.

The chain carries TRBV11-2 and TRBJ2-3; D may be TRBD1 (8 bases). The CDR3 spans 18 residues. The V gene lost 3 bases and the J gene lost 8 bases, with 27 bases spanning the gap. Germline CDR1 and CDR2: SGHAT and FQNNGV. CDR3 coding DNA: TGTGCCAGCAGCTTGGGGGGGACCGGGACAGGATCCCTGGGTACGCAGTATTTT. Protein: CASSLGGTGTGSLGTQYF.